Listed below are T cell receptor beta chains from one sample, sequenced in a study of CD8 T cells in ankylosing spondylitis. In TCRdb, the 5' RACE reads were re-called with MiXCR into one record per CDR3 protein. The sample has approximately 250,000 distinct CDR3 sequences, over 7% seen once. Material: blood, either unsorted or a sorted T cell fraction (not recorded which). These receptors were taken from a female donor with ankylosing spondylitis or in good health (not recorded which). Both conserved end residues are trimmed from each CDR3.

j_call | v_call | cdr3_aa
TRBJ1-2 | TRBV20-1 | SAVEPARTKYT
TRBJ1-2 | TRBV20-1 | SARLRGTLLYGYT
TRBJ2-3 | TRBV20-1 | SARSQDSRIWDTQY
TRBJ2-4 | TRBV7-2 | ASRRSGTETLRY
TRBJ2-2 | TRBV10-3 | AIRLDREGTGELF
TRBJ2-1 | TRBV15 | ATSAGGRFGASEQF
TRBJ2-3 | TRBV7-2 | ASSPMVSTDTQY
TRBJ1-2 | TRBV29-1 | SVVFRESRGYT
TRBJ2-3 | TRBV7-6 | VSSLIAGADTQY
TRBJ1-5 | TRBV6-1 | ASSEDGSFNQPQH
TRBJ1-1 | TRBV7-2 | ASSWTVWNTEAF
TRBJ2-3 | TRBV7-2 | ASTAEFQALRDTQY
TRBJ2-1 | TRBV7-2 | ASSLVVGGDEQF
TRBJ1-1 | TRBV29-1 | SVETGPNTEAF
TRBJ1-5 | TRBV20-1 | SASPFRGHSNQPQH
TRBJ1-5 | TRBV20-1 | SARAGQGEYQPQH
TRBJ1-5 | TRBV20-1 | SATRIKTSNQPQH
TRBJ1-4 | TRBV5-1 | ASSKTGGDEKLF
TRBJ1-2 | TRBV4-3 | ASSQTPPNYGYT
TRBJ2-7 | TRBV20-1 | SLAGTAAYEQY
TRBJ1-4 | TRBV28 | ASSPERVKLF
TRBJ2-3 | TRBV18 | ASSCRLAGDPDTQY
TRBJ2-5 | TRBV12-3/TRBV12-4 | ASSFGGETQY
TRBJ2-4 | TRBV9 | ASSLGTGSIQY
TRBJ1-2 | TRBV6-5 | ASSYRGEASRGYT
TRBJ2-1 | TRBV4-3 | ASSQDLGTSGRSNEQF
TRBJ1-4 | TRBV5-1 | ASSIGQGEKLF
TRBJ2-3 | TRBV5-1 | ASSWRTSGSTDTQY
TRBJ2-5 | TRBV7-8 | ASSLAPGQGSETQY
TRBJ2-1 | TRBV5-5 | ASSFTGGNYNEQF
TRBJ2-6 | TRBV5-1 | ASSLAGEGGANVLT
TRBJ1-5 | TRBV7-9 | ASSNTYQPQH
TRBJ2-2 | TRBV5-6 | ASSLARRGELF
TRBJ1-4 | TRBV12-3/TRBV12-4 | ASSPSVRGLDEKLF
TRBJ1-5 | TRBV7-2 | ASSPGGFQPQH
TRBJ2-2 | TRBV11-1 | ASSGQSGGLYMTGELF